The rows below give T cell receptor beta chains drawn from one sample of a study of T cell repertoires in cytomegalovirus infection. A single record per CDR3 protein comes from TCRdb applying MiXCR to the reads. The sample has more than 650,000 distinct CDR3 sequences, 35% to 45% seen once. Sequencing was done on a sample of PBMCs. The origin of the receptors is a human donor in good health (CMV status not recorded). Some clones in this sample may be carry-over from other donors' samples. The CDR3 runs from the conserved cysteine through the conserved F or W. D genes are given only for firm matches. Rows may omit the clone size; those that give it use once, few, many or a size class.

D,J,V,size,CDR3,DNA
NA,TRBJ1-6,TRBV28,NA,CASREGVNSPLHF,TGTGCCAGCCGGGAGGGAGTCAATTCACCCCTCCACTTT
TRBD1,TRBJ2-7,TRBV6-6,NA,CASSYSIRQGSLYF,TGTGCCAGCAGTTACTCTATAAGACAGGGTTCGCTGTACTTC
NA,TRBJ2-3,TRBV28,few,CASTPPWGTQYF,TGTGCCAGCACCCCCCCCTGGGGGACGCAGTATTTT
TRBD2,TRBJ2-5,TRBV19,NA,CASSISGGARETQYF,TGTGCCAGTAGTATAAGCGGGGGGGCCCGGGAGACCCAGTACTTC
TRBD2,TRBJ2-1,TRBV7-2,many,CASSLVSGLGDNEQFF,TGTGCCAGCAGCTTAGTTAGTGGACTAGGGGATAATGAGCAGTTCTTC
NA,TRBJ1-4,TRBV5-6,NA,CASSFQGPNEKLFF,TGTGCCAGCAGCTTTCAGGGGCCTAATGAAAAACTGTTTTTT
NA,TRBJ2-1,TRBV5-6,NA,CASSLLPASRLNVYNEQFF,TGTGCCAGCAGCTTGTTGCCCGCGTCAAGACTAAATGTATACAATGAGCAGTTCTTC
NA,TRBJ2-5,TRBV5-1,NA,CASSPQEGGVETQYF,TGCGCCAGCAGCCCCCAGGAGGGGGGCGTCGAGACCCAGTACTTC
NA,TRBJ2-1,TRBV29-1,few,CSSPGHQHNEQFF,TGCAGCTCGCCGGGACACCAGCACAATGAGCAGTTCTTC
TRBD1,TRBJ2-4,TRBV7-2,NA,CDSSLEGTGGNIQYF,TGTGACAGCAGCTTAGAGGGAACAGGGGGGAACATTCAGTACTTC
NA,TRBJ2-5,TRBV12-3/TRBV12-4,NA,CASSLAGSMETQYF,TGTGCCAGCAGTTTAGCGGGGAGCATGGAGACCCAGTACTTC
NA,TRBJ1-1,TRBV28,NA,CASIGGRDTEAFF,TGTGCCAGCATCGGGGGTAGGGACACTGAAGCTTTCTTT
NA,TRBJ1-1,TRBV6-1,few,CASNDRAYTEAFF,TGTGCCAGCAATGACCGGGCCTACACTGAAGCTTTCTTT
NA,TRBJ2-1,TRBV24-1,many,CAAGRGLNNEQFF,TGTGCCGCCGGGAGGGGGCTGAACAATGAGCAGTTCTTC
TRBD2,TRBJ2-1,TRBV19,NA,CASSIGSGGVSYNEQFF,TGTGCCAGTAGTATCGGTAGCGGGGGGGTTTCCTACAATGAGCAGTTCTTC
NA,TRBJ2-7,TRBV6-5,few,CASSKNHGTLSYEQYF,TGTGCCAGCAGCAAAAACCACGGGACCCTCTCCTACGAGCAGTACTTC
NA,TRBJ1-3,TRBV7-8,few,CASSLTGTRSGNTIYF,TGTGCCAGCAGCTTGACCGGGACGCGCTCTGGAAACACCATATATTTT
NA,TRBJ1-2,TRBV7-9,few,CATRLGLDYGYTF,TGTGCCACCCGGTTAGGGCTGGACTATGGCTACACCTTC
NA,TRBJ2-7,TRBV7-2,few,CASSLLGNHEQYF,TGTGCCAGCAGCTTATTAGGGAACCACGAGCAGTACTTC
TRBD2,TRBJ2-1,TRBV29-1,NA,CSVLGREGTNEQFF,TGCAGCGTCCTTGGGCGGGAGGGAACCAATGAGCAGTTCTTC
NA,TRBJ2-1,TRBV30,NA,CAWSPSSVYNEQFF,TGTGCCTGGAGTCCCAGCTCCGTCTACAATGAGCAGTTCTTC
NA,TRBJ2-4,TRBV7-2,many,CASSISVLAKNIQYF,TGTGCCAGCAGCATCTCAGTATTAGCCAAAAACATTCAGTACTTC
NA,TRBJ1-3,TRBV7-8,few,CASSLFSYSGNTIYF,TGTGCCAGCAGCCTCTTTTCTTACTCTGGAAACACCATATATTTT